These 6 T cell receptor beta chains came from one sample sequenced in a study of cytomegalovirus exposure and HLA in healthy donors. The PCR had 60 Vbeta and 13 Jbeta primers. Repertoires were generated with immunoSEQ multiplex PCR, while TCRdb's copy carries only in-frame clones and drops some. The sample includes 90,000 to 110,000 clones, roughly 80% of them seen just once. The sequenced material came from PBMCs. The receptors were gathered from a man between 25 and 39 years old in good health and CMV-seropositive.

V is TRBV2 and J is TRBJ2-1, with TRBD2 matching 7 bases. After removal of 6 bases from V and 5 bases from J, the junction contained 7 bases not matched to a gene. This CDR3 has 14 amino acids. Germline V lookup: CDR1 SNHLY, CDR2 FYNNEI. CDR3: CASRGGTGDNEQFF. The CDR3 DNA reads as TGTGCCAGCAGGGGGGGGACGGGAGACAATGAGCAGTTCTTC.

This clone was detected only a few times. This chain uses TRBV5-6 with TRBJ1-2, with 7 positions matching TRBD1. Losses at the gene ends were 0 bases for V and 4 bases for J; bases not matched to a gene: 9. The germline gives CDR1 SGHDT, CDR2 YYEEEE. CDR3 length: 16 amino acids. CDR3 loop: CASSLVDGQEVYGYTF. Written as DNA, the CDR3 is TGTGCCAGCAGCTTGGTAGACGGACAGGAGGTCTATGGCTACACCTTC.

This chain links TRBV4-2 with TRBJ1-1; the D gene is possibly TRBD1 (5 bases). The length of the CDR3 is 14 residues. The V gene lost 4 bases and the J gene lost 1 base, with 10 bases spanning the gap. CDR1 LGHNA and CDR2 YNFKEQ come from the germline V gene. The CDR3 DNA sequence: TGTGCCAGCAGCCTATCGGGGGGGAACACTGAAGCTTTCTTT. Protein sequence: CASSLSGGNTEAFF.

This rearrangement joins TRBV2 to TRBJ1-2; 10 nucleotides align to TRBD1. CDR1 is SNHLY and CDR2 is FYNNEI in the germline V gene. Trimming removed 5 bases from V and 4 bases from J; junction bases left unmatched: 7. CDR3 length equals 15 residues. Here the CDR3 DNA reads TGTGCCAGCAGTACCGGGACAGGGGTGCTCTATGGCTACACCTTC. Its protein product is CASSTGTGVLYGYTF.

A single count supports this clone. The gene calls are TRBV7-2 and TRBJ1-5; TRBD1 matches 8 bases. This CDR3 region has 15 residues. Germline values: CDR1 SGHTA, CDR2 FQGNSA. Trimming cost V 3 bases and J 1 base; bases outside gene matches: 2. The CDR3 bases are TGTGCCAGCAGCTTTGGACAGGGCAGCAATCAGCCCCAGCATTTT. Amino acid sequence: CASSFGQGSNQPQHF.

The chain carries TRBV25-1 and TRBJ1-2; D perhaps matches TRBD1 (6 bases). Germline assignment: CDR1 MGHDK and CDR2 SYGVNS. The CDR3 totals 13 residues. V was shortened by 6 bases and J by 4 bases, with 12 bases between the two germline ends. CDR3 nucleotide sequence: TGTGCCAGCAGCAACAGGGCTGGCTATGGCTACACCTTC. Its protein is CASSNRAGYGYTF.